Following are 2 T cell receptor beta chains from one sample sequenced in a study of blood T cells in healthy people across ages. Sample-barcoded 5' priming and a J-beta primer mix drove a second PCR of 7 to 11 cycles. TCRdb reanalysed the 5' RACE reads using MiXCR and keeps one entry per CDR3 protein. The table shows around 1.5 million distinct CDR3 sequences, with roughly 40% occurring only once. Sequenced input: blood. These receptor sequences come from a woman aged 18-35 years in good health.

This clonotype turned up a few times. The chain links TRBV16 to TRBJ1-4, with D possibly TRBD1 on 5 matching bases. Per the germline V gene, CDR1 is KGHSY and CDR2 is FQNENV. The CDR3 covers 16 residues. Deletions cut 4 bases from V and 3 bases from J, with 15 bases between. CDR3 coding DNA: TGTGCCAGCAGCCCAGACAGCAGGAGGGCTAATGAAAAACTGTTTTTT. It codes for CASSPDSRRANEKLFF.

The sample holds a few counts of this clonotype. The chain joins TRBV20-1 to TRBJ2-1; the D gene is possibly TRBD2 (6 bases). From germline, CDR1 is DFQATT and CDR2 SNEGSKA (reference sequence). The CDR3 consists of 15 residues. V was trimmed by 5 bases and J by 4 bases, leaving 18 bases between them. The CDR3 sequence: CSAPVTVAAYNEQFF. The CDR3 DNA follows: TGCAGTGCTCCGGTTACCGTAGCGGCTTACAATGAGCAGTTCTTC.